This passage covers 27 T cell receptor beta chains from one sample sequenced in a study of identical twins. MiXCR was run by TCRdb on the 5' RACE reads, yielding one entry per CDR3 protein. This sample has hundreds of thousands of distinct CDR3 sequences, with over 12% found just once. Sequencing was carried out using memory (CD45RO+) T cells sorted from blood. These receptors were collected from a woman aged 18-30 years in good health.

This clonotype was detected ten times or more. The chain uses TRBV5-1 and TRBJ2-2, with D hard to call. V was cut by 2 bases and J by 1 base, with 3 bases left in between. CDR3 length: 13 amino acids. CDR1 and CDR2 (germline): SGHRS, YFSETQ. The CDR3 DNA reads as TGCGCCAGCAGCTTAGGGAACACCGGGGAGCTGTTTTTT. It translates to CASSLGNTGELFF.

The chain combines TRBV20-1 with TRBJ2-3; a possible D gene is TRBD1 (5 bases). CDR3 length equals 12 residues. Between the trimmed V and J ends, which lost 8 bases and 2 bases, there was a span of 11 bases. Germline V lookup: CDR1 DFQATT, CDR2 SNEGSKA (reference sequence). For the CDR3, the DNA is TGCAGTAGAGCAGGGTTCACAGATACGCAGTATTTT. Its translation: CSRAGFTDTQYF.

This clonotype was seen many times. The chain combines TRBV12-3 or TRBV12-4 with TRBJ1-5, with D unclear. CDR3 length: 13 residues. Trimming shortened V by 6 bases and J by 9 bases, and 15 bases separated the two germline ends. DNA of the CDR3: TGTGCCAGCAGCTCCGACACGCTGAGGCCCCAGCATTTT. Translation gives CASSSDTLRPQHF.

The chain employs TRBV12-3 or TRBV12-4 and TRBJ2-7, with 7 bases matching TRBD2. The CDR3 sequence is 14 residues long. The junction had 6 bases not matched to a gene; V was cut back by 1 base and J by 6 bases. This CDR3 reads CASSLGGTGGEQYF. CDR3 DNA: TGTGCCAGCAGTTTAGGTGGGACGGGGGGCGAGCAGTACTTC.

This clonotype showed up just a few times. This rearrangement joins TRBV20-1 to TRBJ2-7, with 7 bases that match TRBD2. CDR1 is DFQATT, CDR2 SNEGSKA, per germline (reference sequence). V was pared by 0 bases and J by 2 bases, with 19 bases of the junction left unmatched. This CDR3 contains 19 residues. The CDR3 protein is CSARDRTESERGLTYEQYF. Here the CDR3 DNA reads TGCAGTGCTAGAGATCGGACGGAGTCCGAGCGGGGCCTAACCTACGAGCAGTACTTC.

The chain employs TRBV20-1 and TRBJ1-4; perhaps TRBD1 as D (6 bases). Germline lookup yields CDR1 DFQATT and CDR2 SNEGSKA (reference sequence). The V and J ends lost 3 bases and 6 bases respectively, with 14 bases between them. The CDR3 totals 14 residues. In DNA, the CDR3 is TGCAGTGCTAGGCCGGGACAACATTATGAAAAACTGTTTTTT. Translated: CSARPGQHYEKLFF.

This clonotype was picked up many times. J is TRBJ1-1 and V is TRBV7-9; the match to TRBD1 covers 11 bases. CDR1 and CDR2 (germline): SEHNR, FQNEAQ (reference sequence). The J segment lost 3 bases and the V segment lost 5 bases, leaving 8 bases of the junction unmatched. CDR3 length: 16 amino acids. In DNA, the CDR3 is TGTGCCAGCAGCGTGGACAGGGGGCGCGGGGACACTGAAGCTTTCTTT. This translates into CASSVDRGRGDTEAFF.

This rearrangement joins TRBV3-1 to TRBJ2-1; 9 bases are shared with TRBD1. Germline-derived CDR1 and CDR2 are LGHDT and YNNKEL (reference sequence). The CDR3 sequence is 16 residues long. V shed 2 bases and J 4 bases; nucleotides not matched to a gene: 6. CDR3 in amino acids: CASSQIGTGRYNEQFF. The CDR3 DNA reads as TGTGCCAGCAGCCAAATAGGGACAGGGCGATACAATGAGCAGTTCTTC.

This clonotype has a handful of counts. Here the CDR3 DNA reads TGTGCCAGCAGGTTTGCGGGGCAGCCCCAGCATTTT. Protein product: CASRFAGQPQHF. The chain carries TRBV6-1 and TRBJ1-5, with unresolved D. V was pared by 6 bases and J by 7 bases, with 10 bases between. Germline loops: CDR1 MNHNS, CDR2 SASEGT. CDR3 length: 12 amino acids.

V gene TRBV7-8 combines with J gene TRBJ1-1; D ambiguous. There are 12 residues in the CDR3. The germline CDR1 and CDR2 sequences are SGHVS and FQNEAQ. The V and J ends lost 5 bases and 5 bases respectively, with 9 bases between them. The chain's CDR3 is CASSGGRTEAFF. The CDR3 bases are TGTGCCAGCAGCGGCGGGCGAACTGAAGCTTTCTTT.

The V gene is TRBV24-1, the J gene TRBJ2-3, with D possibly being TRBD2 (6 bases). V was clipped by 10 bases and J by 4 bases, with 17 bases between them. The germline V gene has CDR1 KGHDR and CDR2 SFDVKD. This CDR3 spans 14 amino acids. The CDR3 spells CATQGTGASDTQYF. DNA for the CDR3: TGTGCCACTCAAGGGACTGGGGCTTCAGATACGCAGTATTTT.

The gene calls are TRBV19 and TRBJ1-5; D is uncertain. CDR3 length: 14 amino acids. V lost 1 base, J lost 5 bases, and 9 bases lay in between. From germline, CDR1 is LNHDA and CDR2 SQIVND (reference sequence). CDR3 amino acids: CASSIGLFDQPQHF. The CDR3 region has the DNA TGTGCCAGTAGTATAGGACTATTCGATCAGCCCCAGCATTTT.

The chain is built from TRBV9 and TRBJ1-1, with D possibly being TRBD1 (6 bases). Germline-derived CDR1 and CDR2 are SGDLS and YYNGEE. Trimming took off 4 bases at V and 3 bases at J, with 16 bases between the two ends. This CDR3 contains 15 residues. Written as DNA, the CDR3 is TGTGCCAGCAGCCCAAGGGGGGGAGCGGACACTGAAGCTTTCTTT. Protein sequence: CASSPRGGADTEAFF. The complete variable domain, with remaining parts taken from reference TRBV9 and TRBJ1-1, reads DSGVTQTPKHLITATGQRVTLRCSPRSGDLSVYWYQQSLDQGLQFLIQYYNGEERAKGNILERFSAQQFPDLHSELNLSSLELGDSALYFCASSPRGGADTEAFFGQGTRLTVV.

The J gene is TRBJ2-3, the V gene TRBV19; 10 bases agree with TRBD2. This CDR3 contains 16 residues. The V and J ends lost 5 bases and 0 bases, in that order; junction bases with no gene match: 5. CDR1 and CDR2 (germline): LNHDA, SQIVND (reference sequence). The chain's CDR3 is CASSPGLAESTDTQYF. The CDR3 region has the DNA TGTGCCAGTAGTCCCGGACTAGCGGAGAGCACAGATACGCAGTATTTT.

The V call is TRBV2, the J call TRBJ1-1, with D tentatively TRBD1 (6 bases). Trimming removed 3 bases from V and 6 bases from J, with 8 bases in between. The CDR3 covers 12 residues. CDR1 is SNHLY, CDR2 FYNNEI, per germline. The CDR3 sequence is CASSDGGPEAFF. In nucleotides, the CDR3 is TGTGCCAGCAGTGACGGGGGGCCTGAAGCTTTCTTT. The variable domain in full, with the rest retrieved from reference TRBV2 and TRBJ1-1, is EPEVTQTPSHQVTQMGQEVILRCVPISNHLYFYWYRQILGQKVEFLVSFYNNEISEKSEIFDDQFSVERPDGSNFTLKIRSTKLEDSAMYFCASSDGGPEAFFGQGTRLTVV.

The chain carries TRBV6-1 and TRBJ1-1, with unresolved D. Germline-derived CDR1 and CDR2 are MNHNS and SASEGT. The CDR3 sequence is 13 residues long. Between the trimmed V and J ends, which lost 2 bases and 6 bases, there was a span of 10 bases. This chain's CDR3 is CASSESRAAEAFF. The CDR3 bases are TGTGCCAGCAGTGAAAGTCGGGCGGCTGAAGCTTTCTTT.

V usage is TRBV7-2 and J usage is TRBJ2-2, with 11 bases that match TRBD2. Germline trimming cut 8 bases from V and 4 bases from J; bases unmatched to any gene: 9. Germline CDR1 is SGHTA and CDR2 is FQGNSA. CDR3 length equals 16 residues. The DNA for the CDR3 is TGTGCCAGCCCCTTACGCGGACTAGCGGGCACCGGGGAGCTGTTTTTT. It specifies CASPLRGLAGTGELFF.

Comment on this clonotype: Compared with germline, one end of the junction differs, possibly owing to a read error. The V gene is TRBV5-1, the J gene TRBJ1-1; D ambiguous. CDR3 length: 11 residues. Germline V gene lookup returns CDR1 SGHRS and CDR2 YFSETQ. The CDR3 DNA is TGCGCCAGCAGAAATGACTGGTTCTCCACGTTT. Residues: CASRNDWFSTF.

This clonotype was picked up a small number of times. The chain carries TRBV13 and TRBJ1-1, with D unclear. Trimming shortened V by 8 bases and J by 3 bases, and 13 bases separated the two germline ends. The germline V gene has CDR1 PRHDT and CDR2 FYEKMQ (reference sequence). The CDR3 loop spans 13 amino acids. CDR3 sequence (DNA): TGTGCCAGCTTTGGCGAGGGTTACACTGAAGCTTTCTTT. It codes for CASFGEGYTEAFF.

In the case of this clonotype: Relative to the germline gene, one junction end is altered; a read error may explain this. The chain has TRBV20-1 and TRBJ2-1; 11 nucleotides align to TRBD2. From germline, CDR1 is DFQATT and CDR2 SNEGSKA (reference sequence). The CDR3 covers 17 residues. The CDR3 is CSASGASGRKGTAEQIF. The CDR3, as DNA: TGCAGTGCTAGCGGAGCTAGCGGGAGGAAAGGGACGGCTGAGCAGATCTTC.

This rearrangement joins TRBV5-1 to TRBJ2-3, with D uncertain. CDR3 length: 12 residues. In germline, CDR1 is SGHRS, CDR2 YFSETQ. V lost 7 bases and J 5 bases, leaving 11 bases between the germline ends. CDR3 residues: CASRPAEDTQYF. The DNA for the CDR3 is TGCGCCAGCCGCCCGGCCGAAGATACGCAGTATTTT.

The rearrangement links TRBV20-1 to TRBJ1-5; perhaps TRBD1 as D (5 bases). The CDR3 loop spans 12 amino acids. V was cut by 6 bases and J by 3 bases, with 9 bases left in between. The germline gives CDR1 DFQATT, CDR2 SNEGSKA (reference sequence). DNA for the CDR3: TGCAGTGCCAGACAGACCAATCAGCCCCAGCATTTT. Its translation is CSARQTNQPQHF.

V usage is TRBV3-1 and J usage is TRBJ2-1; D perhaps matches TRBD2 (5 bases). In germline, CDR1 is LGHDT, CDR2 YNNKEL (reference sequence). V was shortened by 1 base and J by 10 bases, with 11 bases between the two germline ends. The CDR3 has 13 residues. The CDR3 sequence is CASSQVGVGEQFF. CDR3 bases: TGTGCCAGCAGCCAAGTCGGGGTTGGGGAGCAGTTCTTC.

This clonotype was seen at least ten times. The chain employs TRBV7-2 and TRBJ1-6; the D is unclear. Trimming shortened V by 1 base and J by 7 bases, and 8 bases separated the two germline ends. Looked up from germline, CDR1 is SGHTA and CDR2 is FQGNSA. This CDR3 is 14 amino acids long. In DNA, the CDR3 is TGTGCCAGCAGCTTAGTTGGCGGGAATTCACCCCTCCACTTT. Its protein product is CASSLVGGNSPLHF.

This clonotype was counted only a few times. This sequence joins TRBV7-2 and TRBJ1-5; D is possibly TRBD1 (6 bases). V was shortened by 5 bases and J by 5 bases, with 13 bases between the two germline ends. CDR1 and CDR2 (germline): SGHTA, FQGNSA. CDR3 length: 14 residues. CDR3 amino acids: CASSNPGGHQPQHF. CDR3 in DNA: TGTGCCAGCAGCAACCCCGGGGGGCATCAGCCCCAGCATTTT.

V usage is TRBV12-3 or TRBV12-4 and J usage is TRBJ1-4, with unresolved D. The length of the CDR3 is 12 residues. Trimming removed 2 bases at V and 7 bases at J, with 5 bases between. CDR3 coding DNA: TGTGCCAGCAGTTTATGGGGTGAAAAACTGTTTTTT. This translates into CASSLWGEKLFF.

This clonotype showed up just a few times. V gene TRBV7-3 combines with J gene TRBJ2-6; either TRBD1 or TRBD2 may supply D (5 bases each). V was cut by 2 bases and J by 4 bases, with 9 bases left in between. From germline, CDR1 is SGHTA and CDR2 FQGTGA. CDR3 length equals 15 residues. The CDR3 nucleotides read TGTGCCAGCAGCTTATCGGGGCAGGGGGCCAACGTCCTGACTTTC. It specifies CASSLSGQGANVLTF.